Listed here are 22 T cell receptor beta chains from one sample, sequenced in a study of T cell clonotyping in hematopoietic cell transplantation. TCRdb's table, derived via immunoSEQ multiplex PCR, lists solely in-frame clones and lacks some. Among 16,000 or so clones listed, about nine tenths were seen once. The sample consisted of peripheral blood mononuclear cells. These receptors all stem from a man aged 35-49 years in good health. Some clones in this sample may be carry-over from other donors' samples.

This chain uses TRBV4-3 with TRBJ2-2; TRBD1 is a possible D gene (5 bases). Per the germline V gene, CDR1 is LGHNA and CDR2 is YSLEER. The CDR3 covers 15 residues. The germline V and J ends were trimmed by 1 base and 4 bases, with 10 bases remaining between them. CDR3 in DNA: TGCGCCAGCAGCCAAGGCAGGGTGGGCACCGGGGAGCTGTTTTTT. This sequence encodes CASSQGRVGTGELFF.

The chain uses TRBV12-5 and TRBJ1-1; D is uncertain. This CDR3 has 13 amino acids. Germline assignment: CDR1 LGHNT and CDR2 FRNRAP. Trimming removed 6 bases from V and 1 base from J, with 9 bases in between. DNA of the CDR3: TGTGCTAGTGGCCCCGGATGGAACACTGAAGCTTTCTTT. Translated: CASGPGWNTEAFF.

The J gene is TRBJ1-2, the V gene TRBV2, with D perhaps TRBD1 (5 bases). Germline values: CDR1 SNHLY, CDR2 FYNNEI. The CDR3 runs 14 residues. Trimming shortened V by 1 base and J by 0 bases, and 6 bases separated the two germline ends. The CDR3 DNA is TGTGCCAGCAGTGAAGTGACAGCTAACTATGGCTACACCTTC. Amino acid sequence: CASSEVTANYGYTF.

This chain uses TRBV6-1 with TRBJ2-5; D possibly corresponds to TRBD1 (6 bases). Germline CDR1 reads MNHNS; CDR2 reads SASEGT. The CDR3 is 13 amino acids. V was clipped by 5 bases and J by 2 bases, with 9 bases between them. CDR3 amino acids: CASSRTEQETQYF. DNA of the CDR3: TGTGCCAGCAGTCGGACAGAACAAGAGACCCAGTACTTC.

This clone was counted once. The chain has TRBV2 and TRBJ2-3, with 9 bases lining up with TRBD1. Germline V gene data show CDR1 as SNHLY and CDR2 as FYNNEI. CDR3 size: 14 residues. V shed 6 bases and J 10 bases; nucleotides not matched to a gene: 11. The CDR3 reads CASRDRGIRFPQYF. The CDR3 DNA reads TGTGCCAGCAGAGACAGGGGGATTCGCTTCCCGCAGTATTTT.

The chain is built from TRBV7-8 and TRBJ2-7, with 12 bases fitting TRBD2. This CDR3 has 13 amino acids. CDR1 SGHVS and CDR2 FQNEAQ come from the germline V gene. With 8 bases clipped from V and 4 bases from J, the junction kept 3 bases outside the gene matches. CDR3 in amino acids: CASALAGGYEQYF. CDR3 coding DNA: TGTGCCAGCGCCCTAGCGGGAGGGTACGAGCAGTACTTC.

The chain combines TRBV25-1 with TRBJ2-2, with TRBD2 matching 7 bases. The CDR3 runs to 15 residues. V lost 3 bases to trimming and J lost 7 bases; unmatched junction nucleotides: 8. CDR1 MGHDK and CDR2 SYGVNS come from the germline V gene. The CDR3 reads CASSETGGFIGELFF. The CDR3 nucleotides are TGTGCCAGCAGTGAGACGGGGGGATTTATCGGGGAGCTGTTTTTT.

CDR3 nucleotide sequence: TGCAGCTCCTTGGACGGAATCAATGAGCAGTTCTTC. Translated: CSSLDGINEQFF. This sequence joins TRBV29-1 and TRBJ2-1, with D hard to call. V was pared by 8 bases and J by 6 bases, with 14 bases between. The CDR3 is 12 residues long. Germline lookup yields CDR1 SQVTM and CDR2 ANQGSEA.

J is TRBJ2-7 and V is TRBV27, with 9 positions matching TRBD2. Germline CDR1 is MNHEY and CDR2 is SMNVEV (reference sequence). Trimming cost V 0 bases and J 4 bases; bases outside gene matches: 4. The CDR3 spans 15 residues. DNA for the CDR3: TGTGCCAGCAGTTTATCTGCGGGAGGGCCGTACGAGCAGTACTTC. This encodes CASSLSAGGPYEQYF.

V gene TRBV28 combines with J gene TRBJ2-3, with 9 bases fitting TRBD2. The CDR3 has 16 residues. With V trimmed by 4 bases and J by 0 bases, 5 bases remained unmatched. Germline assignment: CDR1 MDHEN and CDR2 SYDVKM. The CDR3 region is CASSYLAGYSTDTQYF. The CDR3 region has the DNA TGTGCCAGCAGTTATCTAGCGGGATACAGCACAGATACGCAGTATTTT.

The gene calls are TRBV4-3 and TRBJ1-5, with D unclear. Trimming removed 0 bases at V and 7 bases at J, with 7 bases between. The CDR3 covers 13 residues. The germline CDR1 and CDR2 sequences are LGHNA and YSLEER. CDR3 protein: CASSQDGLQPQHF. Here the CDR3 DNA reads TGCGCCAGCAGCCAAGACGGCCTCCAGCCCCAGCATTTT.

The chain couples TRBV19 to TRBJ2-7, with 8 bases that match TRBD1. Trimming at V came to 9 bases and at J to 1 base, leaving 11 bases not matched to a gene. The CDR3 sequence is 15 residues long. Germline V gene sequence: CDR1 LNHDA, CDR2 SQIVND (reference sequence). CDR3 sequence reads: CASSSFDRGSYEQYF. Written as DNA, the CDR3 is TGTGCCAGCAGCAGTTTCGACAGGGGATCCTACGAGCAGTACTTC.

The chain is built from TRBV11-2 and TRBJ1-1, with D hard to call. Germline loops: CDR1 SGHAT, CDR2 FQNNGV. The CDR3 consists of 14 residues. The V gene lost 1 base and the J gene lost 6 bases, with 12 bases spanning the gap. As DNA, the CDR3 is TGTGCCAGCAGCTTAGTCGATTGGGGATCTGAAGCTTTCTTT. This sequence encodes CASSLVDWGSEAFF.

The chain has TRBV9 and TRBJ2-2; 9 bases align to TRBD1. Germline CDR1 SGDLS, CDR2 YYNGEE. J lost 7 bases, V lost 4 bases, and 8 bases had no gene match. The CDR3 totals 15 residues. The CDR3 region has the DNA TGTGCCAGCAGCCTCAGGGGACAGGGTGACGGGGAGCTGTTTTTT. Encoded protein: CASSLRGQGDGELFF.

The chain recombines TRBV28 with TRBJ2-7; D not resolved. Germline lookup yields CDR1 MDHEN and CDR2 SYDVKM. V was shortened by 2 bases and J by 2 bases, with 13 bases between the two germline ends. This CDR3 contains 15 residues. CDR3 sequence: CASSLGSGPTYEQYF. DNA for the CDR3: TGTGCCAGCAGTTTAGGGTCGGGCCCTACCTACGAGCAGTACTTC.

This chain uses TRBV2 with TRBJ2-7; the D gene is possibly TRBD1 (6 bases). The V gene's germline CDR1 is SNHLY and CDR2 FYNNEI. Trimming removed 6 bases at V and 3 bases at J, with 12 bases between. The CDR3 loop spans 13 amino acids. CDR3 nucleotides: TGTGCCAGCAGGGGGGACAAGAACTACGAGCAGTACTTC. It codes for CASRGDKNYEQYF. Supplemented by reference TRBV2 and TRBJ2-7, the full variable domain reads EPEVTQTPSHQVTQMGQEVILRCVPISNHLYFYWYRQILGQKVEFLVSFYNNEISEKSEIFDDQFSVERPDGSNFTLKIRSTKLEDSAMYFCASRGDKNYEQYFGPGTRLTVT.

This chain joins TRBV4-3 and TRBJ1-4; D unclear. The germline CDR1 and CDR2 sequences are LGHNA and YSLEER. The CDR3 is 14 residues long. Between the trimmed V and J ends, which lost 3 bases and 6 bases, there was a span of 11 bases. CDR3 coding DNA: TGCGCCAGCAGCCACGACACGGTGGATGAAAAACTGTTTTTT. It specifies CASSHDTVDEKLFF.

The gene calls are TRBV10-3 and TRBJ2-2; TRBD1 might be the D (6 bases). The CDR3 is made up of 15 amino acids. Trimming stripped 4 bases from V and 3 bases from J, with 12 bases between. From germline, CDR1 is ENHRY and CDR2 SYGVKD. This CDR3 reads CAISGRTDYTGELFF. The CDR3 DNA reads as TGTGCCATCAGTGGGAGGACAGATTACACCGGGGAGCTGTTTTTT.

V gene TRBV5-6 combines with J gene TRBJ2-3, with TRBD2 identical over 11 bases. Germline V lookup: CDR1 SGHDT, CDR2 YYEEEE. The CDR3 length is 17 residues. The trim removed 4 bases at V and 3 bases at J, leaving 10 bases unmatched. DNA for the CDR3: TGTGCCAGCAGCCAACTACTAGCGGGAGTCGGGACAGATACGCAGTATTTT. This translates into CASSQLLAGVGTDTQYF.

The chain combines TRBV23-1 with TRBJ2-7, with D perhaps matching TRBD1 (6 bases). TRBV23-1 is an open reading frame whose function is uncertain. This CDR3 is built from 17 residues. With 4 bases removed from V and 7 bases from J, the gap between germline ends came to 26 bases. The CDR3 coding sequence is TGCGCCAGCAGTCCCAATAGGGAACAGGGACCCTCTCGGGAGCAGTACTTC. Translating gives CASSPNREQGPSREQYF.

This chain's CDR3 is CASSYSGNLGETQYF. CDR3 in DNA: TGTGCCAGCAGTTACTCCGGGAATCTGGGAGAGACCCAGTACTTC. The V call is TRBV6-5, the J call TRBJ2-5; D might be TRBD2 (5 bases). Trimming took off 0 bases at V and 4 bases at J, with 12 bases between the two ends. Germline V gives CDR1 MNHEY, CDR2 SVGAGI. The CDR3 loop spans 15 amino acids.

This clone was recorded only once. This chain uses TRBV2 with TRBJ2-7; a weak D match, TRBD2 (5 bases). This CDR3 comprises 13 residues. V was pared by 8 bases and J by 0 bases, with 11 bases between. Germline assignment: CDR1 SNHLY and CDR2 FYNNEI. The CDR3 bases are TGTGCCAGCCTACCGGGGATCTCCTACGAGCAGTACTTC. Translation: CASLPGISYEQYF.